Following are 13 T cell receptor beta chains from one sample sequenced in a study of cytomegalovirus exposure and HLA in healthy donors. Primers for the PCR totalled 60 Vbeta and 13 Jbeta. Generated by immunoSEQ multiplex PCR, the TCRdb table keeps only in-frame clones and is missing some. The sample includes around 160,000 clones, around three quarters of them seen just once. Sequencing was carried out using PBMCs. Every receptor here comes from a man aged 40-50 years in good health and CMV-seropositive.

The V and J genes are TRBV9 and TRBJ2-7, with TRBD2 as a possible D gene (5 bases). V dropped 3 bases and J dropped 3 bases, with 7 bases sitting between them. The CDR3 extends over 12 amino acids. The V gene's germline CDR1 is SGDLS and CDR2 YYNGEE. CDR3 in DNA: TGTGCCAGCAGCGCCAGCGGCTACGAGCAGTACTTC. The encoded protein is CASSASGYEQYF.

This chain uses TRBV18 with TRBJ1-5; TRBD1 aligns across 7 bases. The CDR3 runs 12 residues. The ends lost 4 bases at V and 13 bases at J; junction bases unmatched: 7. Germline CDR1 and CDR2: KGHSH and LQKENI. In DNA, the CDR3 is TGTGCCAGCTCACAATCCCGGGACAGTCAGCATTTT. This codes for CASSQSRDSQHF.

The chain carries TRBV6-6 and TRBJ1-1; D may be TRBD1 (5 bases). Germline CDR1 MNHNY, CDR2 SVGAGI (reference sequence). V lost 1 base to trimming and J lost 1 base, with 7 bases between them. The CDR3 loop spans 14 amino acids. DNA of the CDR3: TGTGCCAGCAGTTACTACGGGGGGAACACTGAAGCTTTCTTT. This encodes CASSYYGGNTEAFF.

This chain joins TRBV28 and TRBJ2-3, with 9 bases lining up with TRBD2. V shed 7 bases, J shed 2 bases, and the junction held 10 bases outside the gene matches. In germline, CDR1 is MDHEN, CDR2 SYDVKM. The CDR3 is 16 residues long. The CDR3 loop is CASNLRGGRATDTQYF. CDR3 DNA sequence: TGTGCCAGCAATCTACGAGGCGGGAGGGCCACAGATACGCAGTATTTT. Drawing the rest from reference TRBV28 and TRBJ2-3, the complete variable domain is DVKVTQSSRYLVKRTGEKVFLECVQDMDHENMFWYRQDPGLGLRLIYFSYDVKMKEKGDIPEGYSVSREKKERFSLILESASTNQTSMYLCASNLRGGRATDTQYFGPGTRLTVL.

The chain joins TRBV9 to TRBJ2-2, with 7 bases matching TRBD2. CDR1 and CDR2 from the germline V gene are SGDLS and YYNGEE. The CDR3 contains 16 residues. The trim removed 2 bases at V and 0 bases at J, leaving 4 bases unmatched. The CDR3 here is CASSVRREANTGELFF. CDR3 bases: TGTGCCAGCAGCGTCCGACGGGAGGCGAACACCGGGGAGCTGTTTTTT. Full variable domain (outside the CDR3, taken from reference TRBV9 and TRBJ2-2): DSGVTQTPKHLITATGQRVTLRCSPRSGDLSVYWYQQSLDQGLQFLIQYYNGEERAKGNILERFSAQQFPDLHSELNLSSLELGDSALYFCASSVRREANTGELFFGEGSRLTVL.

The rearrangement joins TRBV5-4 to TRBJ2-3, with TRBD1 as a possible D gene (6 bases). V lost 4 bases, J lost 5 bases, and 20 bases lay in between. The CDR3 totals 16 residues. Germline CDR1 reads SGHNT; CDR2 reads YYREEE (reference sequence). CDR3 nucleotide sequence: TGTGCCAGCAGCGTACAACAGGGCAGGGGTAGAGATACGCAGTATTTT. It yields the protein CASSVQQGRGRDTQYF.

The sample holds one count of this clone. V usage is TRBV7-9 and J usage is TRBJ2-5; perhaps TRBD2 as D (6 bases). Germline V CDR1 and CDR2: SEHNR, FQNEAQ (reference sequence). The V end was cut by 5 bases, the J end by 5 bases, with 18 bases between. This CDR3 is built from 15 residues. CDR3: CASSEYGRGGETQYF. DNA of the CDR3: TGTGCCAGCAGCGAATACGGACGGGGAGGTGAGACCCAGTACTTC.

The chain joins TRBV13 to TRBJ2-2; 13 bases align to TRBD2. Per germline, CDR1 PRHDT and CDR2 FYEKMQ (reference sequence). Germline trimming cut 4 bases from V and 3 bases from J; bases unmatched to any gene: 2. CDR3 length: 16 residues. The CDR3 region is CASSWGLAGHTGELFF. The CDR3 DNA reads as TGTGCCAGCAGCTGGGGACTAGCGGGACACACCGGGGAGCTGTTTTTT. The full variable domain, in which reference TRBV13 and TRBJ2-2 provide the parts outside the CDR3, is AAGVIQSPRHLIKEKRETATLKCYPIPRHDTVYWYQQGPGQDPQFLISFYEKMQSDKGSIPDRFSAQQFSDYHSELNMSSLELGDSALYFCASSWGLAGHTGELFFGEGSRLTVL.

This chain joins TRBV5-8 and TRBJ2-2; possibly TRBD2 for D (5 bases). The CDR3 is 14 amino acids. Trimming pared 1 base from V and 7 bases from J, leaving 11 bases between. The V gene's germline CDR1 is SGHTS and CDR2 YDEGEE. CDR3 DNA: TGTGCCAGCAGCTTGTTTCCGGGGATCGGGGAGCTGTTTTTT. Protein sequence: CASSLFPGIGELFF. The variable domain in full, with the rest retrieved from reference TRBV5-8 and TRBJ2-2, is EAGVTQSPTHLIKTRGQQATLRCSPISGHTSVYWYQQALGLGLQFLLWYDEGEERNRGNFPPRFSGRQFPNYSSELNVNALELEDSALYLCASSLFPGIGELFFGEGSRLTVL.

This clone was recorded a few times. This chain joins TRBV6-5 and TRBJ1-4; tentatively, D is TRBD1 (5 bases). The CDR3 has 13 residues. Germline V gives CDR1 MNHEY, CDR2 SVGAGI. V lost 5 bases to trimming and J lost 7 bases, with 11 bases between them. The DNA for the CDR3 is TGTGCCAGCAGTCTGAGCAGGGCTGAAAAACTGTTTTTT. Protein product: CASSLSRAEKLFF.

The chain has TRBV7-9 and TRBJ2-5, with 9 bases matching TRBD2. From germline, CDR1 is SEHNR and CDR2 FQNEAQ (reference sequence). This CDR3 is built from 17 residues. V gave up 1 base and J gave up 4 bases; unmatched junction bases: 10. CDR3 nucleotide sequence: TGTGCCAGCAGCTTAGAGGGACCGGGACTAGCAAGAGAGACCCAGTACTTC. This encodes CASSLEGPGLARETQYF.

The genes are TRBV14 and TRBJ1-2, with unresolved D. This CDR3 has 13 residues. V lost 0 bases and J lost 4, with 6 bases in between. CDR1 is SGHDN, CDR2 FVKESK, per germline. Written as DNA, the CDR3 is TGTGCCAGCAGCCAAGATCCCAGCTATGGCTACACCTTC. Its translation: CASSQDPSYGYTF.

J is TRBJ2-3 and V is TRBV5-1; TRBD1 agrees at 8 bases. CDR1 SGHRS and CDR2 YFSETQ come from the germline V gene. Trimming at V came to 0 bases and at J to 4 bases, leaving 7 bases not matched to a gene. This CDR3 region has 16 residues. For the CDR3, the DNA is TGCGCCAGCAGCTTGGAAGGCAGGGGGCGGGCAGATACGCAGTATTTT. This gives the protein CASSLEGRGRADTQYF.